This T cell receptor beta chain was identified in a study of blood T cell repertoires in COVID-19. Across the study: Acute-phase and convalescent COVID-19 samples originated in the United States, Italy and Spain.

Using immunoSEQ multiplex PCR, the repertoire was profiled, and TCRdb retains in-frame clones only, with some absent. This table has about 310,000 clones, approximately 86% appearing once. Sequencing used peripheral blood. The sequence was obtained from a man in his 70s with acute or convalescent COVID-19.

CDR3 loop: CASSMRALSYGYTF. DNA of the CDR3: TGTGCCAGTAGTATGAGGGCCCTCAGCTATGGCTACACCTTC. The chain is built from TRBV19 and TRBJ1-2; no firm D call. Trimming took 3 bases from V and 4 from J, leaving 12 bases between them. Germline lookup yields CDR1 LNHDA and CDR2 SQIVND (reference sequence). The CDR3 loop spans 14 amino acids.